Below are 10 T cell receptor beta chains sequenced from a single sample in a study of beta chain features in type 1 diabetes. All of the isolated RNA was reverse transcribed, so expressed TCRB transcripts were sequenced. Generated by immunoSEQ multiplex PCR, the TCRdb table keeps only in-frame clones and is missing some. Among hundreds of thousands of clones listed, about an eighth were seen once. Study results and caveats: Researchers report that Type 1 diabetes patients had moderately but significantly shorter TCRB CDR3s across all four CD4+ subsets.

For these TCRs, the target antigens are not known. The specimen was naive CD4+ T cells from blood. These receptors were collected from a man between 18 and 35 years old with type 1 diabetes.

This clone was recorded a few times. The chain recombines TRBV30 with TRBJ2-7, with 7 bases identical to TRBD1. Germline V lookup: CDR1 GTSNPN, CDR2 SVGIG (reference sequence). With 2 bases clipped from V and 2 bases from J, the junction kept 3 bases outside the gene matches. The CDR3 consists of 13 residues. Here the CDR3 reads CAWSLGTAYEQYF. The CDR3 DNA follows: TGTGCCTGGAGTCTCGGGACAGCCTACGAGCAGTACTTC.

This clone was found a few times. J is TRBJ2-4 and V is TRBV10-3; 7 nucleotides line up with TRBD1. V shed 5 bases, J shed 0 bases, and the junction held 7 bases outside the gene matches. The CDR3 runs to 16 residues. The germline V gene encodes CDR1 ENHRY and CDR2 SYGVKD. CDR3 protein: CAISKDRAVAKNIQYF. In DNA form, the CDR3 reads TGTGCCATCAGTAAAGACAGGGCCGTAGCCAAAAACATTCAGTACTTC.

This clone was recorded a few times. The chain couples TRBV19 to TRBJ1-2; no definite D call. Trimming removed 8 bases at V and 5 bases at J, with 12 bases between. The CDR3 is 12 residues long. Germline V gives CDR1 LNHDA, CDR2 SQIVND (reference sequence). This CDR3 reads CASAVIGYGYTF. The CDR3 nucleotides are TGTGCCAGTGCGGTTATAGGTTATGGCTACACCTTC.

This clone was recorded a few times. The gene calls are TRBV29-1 and TRBJ1-1, with TRBD1 matching 7 bases. This CDR3 contains 12 residues. CDR1 is SQVTM and CDR2 is ANQGSEA in the germline V gene. Trimming removed 7 bases from V and 3 bases from J; junction bases left unmatched: 5. The CDR3 sequence: CSENQGDTEAFF. DNA of the CDR3: TGCAGCGAAAACCAGGGGGACACTGAAGCTTTCTTT.

This clone was seen more than once but under ten times. This chain joins TRBV29-1 and TRBJ1-1; tentatively, D is TRBD1 (6 bases). The germline V and J ends were trimmed by 6 bases and 0 bases, with 17 bases remaining between them. The germline V gene has CDR1 SQVTM and CDR2 ANQGSEA. CDR3 length: 15 amino acids. The CDR3 DNA sequence: TGCAGCGTCATTACCAGGACAGTTTTGAACACTGAAGCTTTCTTT. It translates to CSVITRTVLNTEAFF.

This clone occurred a few times. J is TRBJ2-6 and V is TRBV5-1; TRBD1 matches 9 bases. Germline V gives CDR1 SGHRS, CDR2 YFSETQ. This CDR3 comprises 18 residues. V shed 4 bases, J shed 4 bases, and the junction held 12 bases outside the gene matches. This CDR3 reads CASSLRTGEGKGANVLTF. The DNA for the CDR3 is TGCGCCAGCAGCCTCCGGACAGGGGAAGGAAAAGGGGCCAACGTCCTGACTTTC.

CDR3 sequence reads: CASSLWQASSGANVLTF. CDR3 coding DNA: TGCGCCAGCAGCTTGTGGCAGGCCAGCTCTGGGGCCAACGTCCTGACTTTC. The chain uses TRBV5-1 and TRBJ2-6, with D hard to call. The germline V gene encodes CDR1 SGHRS and CDR2 YFSETQ. The CDR3 has 17 amino acids. With 1 base removed from V and 0 bases from J, the gap between germline ends came to 11 bases.

The V gene is TRBV15, the J gene TRBJ1-1; D uncertain. The V gene lost 5 bases and the J gene lost 0 bases, with 7 bases spanning the gap. There are 13 residues in the CDR3. Per germline, CDR1 LNHNV and CDR2 YYDKDF (reference sequence). CDR3 residues: CATSSWVNTEAFF. The CDR3 bases are TGTGCCACCAGCTCATGGGTGAACACTGAAGCTTTCTTT.

The table lists this clone with a few counts. The chain is built from TRBV5-1 and TRBJ2-7; 9 bases align to TRBD1. Germline V CDR1 and CDR2: SGHRS, YFSETQ. CDR3 length: 14 residues. V gave up 4 bases and J gave up 2 bases; unmatched junction bases: 4. CDR3 residues: CASSHRDRAYEQYF. The CDR3 DNA sequence: TGCGCCAGCAGCCATAGGGACAGGGCCTACGAGCAGTACTTC.

This clone occurred a few times. This CDR3 is also generated by other DNA sequences in the sample. This sequence joins TRBV6-5 and TRBJ1-5; TRBD1 might be the D (6 bases). V lost 6 bases and J 5 bases, leaving 17 bases between the germline ends. The CDR3 has 15 residues. Per germline, CDR1 MNHEY and CDR2 SVGAGI. The CDR3 bases are TGTGCCAGCAGCCTAAACAGGGTGGGTCATCAGCCCCAGCATTTT. Protein product: CASSLNRVGHQPQHF.